Below are 22 T cell receptor beta chains sequenced from a single sample in a study of blood T cell repertoires in COVID-19. Repertoires were generated with immunoSEQ multiplex PCR, while TCRdb's copy carries only in-frame clones and drops some. The sample contains about 240,000 clones, 82% of which appear only once. Sample: peripheral blood. All receptors come from an older woman with active or convalescent COVID-19.

The V gene is TRBV6-5, the J gene TRBJ2-7, with D perhaps TRBD1 (5 bases). The CDR3 is made up of 14 amino acids. Germline V gives CDR1 MNHEY, CDR2 SVGAGI. Trimming took 1 base from V and 3 from J, leaving 10 bases between them. CDR3 DNA: TGTGCCAGCAGTTACTTTGTTCAGGGCTACGAGCAGTACTTC. This gives the protein CASSYFVQGYEQYF.

Here the CDR3 reads CASSPDRGKYEQYF. The CDR3 nucleotides read TGTGCCAGCTCACCAGACAGGGGGAAATACGAGCAGTACTTC. This chain links TRBV18 with TRBJ2-7; 9 positions agree with TRBD1. This CDR3 has 14 amino acids. V trimming: 2 bases; J trimming: 4 bases; junction bases outside the gene matches: 3. Germline CDR1 is KGHSH and CDR2 is LQKENI.

Regarding this clone: A junction boundary mismatches the germline segment, possibly from a read error. The chain links TRBV7-7 to TRBJ2-3; TRBD1 might be the D (6 bases). CDR3 length: 15 residues. Germline CDR1 is SSHAT and CDR2 is FNYEAQ (reference sequence). This CDR3 reads CASSPGTPSTDTQYF. The CDR3 nucleotides read TGTGCTAGCAGCCCCGGGACACCCAGCACAGATACGCAGTATTTT.

The chain employs TRBV11-2 and TRBJ1-2; no definite D call. The CDR3 length is 19 residues. Germline CDR1 and CDR2: SGHAT and FQNNGV. V gave up 1 base and J gave up 12 bases, with 33 bases separating them. The CDR3 DNA reads as TGTGCCAGCAGCTTAGGCCGATTTCGGGGAGGAGCCCTCTACGAAAAAAACACCTTC. Encoded protein: CASSLGRFRGGALYEKNTF. The full variable domain, rest sourced from reference TRBV11-2 and TRBJ1-2, is EAGVAQSPRYKIIEKRQSVAFWCNPISGHATLYWYQQILGQGPKLLIQFQNNGVVDDSQLPKDRFSAERLKGVDSTLKIQPAKLEDSAVYLCASSLGRFRGGALYEKNTFGSGTRLTVV.

J is TRBJ2-3 and V is TRBV3-1 (or the pseudogene TRBV3-2); 11 nucleotides agree with TRBD2. Germline loops: CDR1 LGHDT, CDR2 YNNKEL (reference sequence). This CDR3 spans 15 amino acids. V lost 5 bases, J lost 1 base, and 2 bases stayed unmatched. CDR3 sequence (DNA): TGTGCCAGCAGCATTAGCGGGGGGGGCACAGATACGCAGTATTTT. The encoded protein is CASSISGGGTDTQYF.

This clone was seen more than once but under ten times. The chain is built from TRBV7-9 and TRBJ2-3; D is perhaps TRBD2 (6 bases). CDR3 size: 16 residues. The germline CDR1 and CDR2 sequences are SEHNR and FQNEAQ (reference sequence). Trimming took 1 base from V and 2 from J, leaving 13 bases between them. The CDR3 DNA reads as TGTGCCAGCAGCTTAGGTGGGCCACTAGCCACAGATACGCAGTATTTT. It codes for CASSLGGPLATDTQYF.

The chain has TRBV5-6 and TRBJ1-6; D remains ambiguous. CDR3 length: 14 amino acids. Trimming took 1 base from V and 7 from J, leaving 9 bases between them. In germline, CDR1 is SGHDT, CDR2 YYEEEE. CDR3 DNA: TGTGCCAGCAGCTTGACAGTCTCAAATTCACCCCTCCACTTT. It codes for CASSLTVSNSPLHF.

This clone was detected only a few times. V and J are TRBV6-1 and TRBJ1-6; TRBD1 aligns across 7 bases. This CDR3 has 15 residues. Germline V gene sequence: CDR1 MNHNS, CDR2 SASEGT. V shed 2 bases, J shed 5 bases, and the junction held 3 bases outside the gene matches. CDR3 in DNA: TGTGCCAGCAGTGAAAGGGGACAGAATAATTCACCCCTCCACTTT. Protein: CASSERGQNNSPLHF.

The genes are TRBV7-3 and TRBJ2-3; 16 nucleotides agree with TRBD2. This CDR3 has 14 residues. Per germline, CDR1 SGHTA and CDR2 FQGTGA. J lost 10 bases, V lost 4 bases, and 2 bases had no gene match. The CDR3 bases are TGTGCCAGCAGCTCAGGGACTAGCGGGGGGGCGCAGTATTTT. It specifies CASSSGTSGGAQYF.

The rearrangement uses TRBV15 and TRBJ1-1, with unresolved D. V shed 1 base and J shed 1 base, with 7 bases lying between them. The V gene's germline CDR1 is LNHNV and CDR2 YYDKDF (reference sequence). This CDR3 is 14 amino acids long. The CDR3 is CATSRGSGNTEAFF. The CDR3 coding sequence is TGTGCCACCAGCAGAGGGTCAGGGAACACTGAAGCTTTCTTT.

This clone was seen a single time. V is TRBV27 and J is TRBJ1-2, with unresolved D. The CDR3 is 13 residues long. Germline values: CDR1 MNHEY, CDR2 SMNVEV (reference sequence). The V gene lost 3 bases and the J gene lost 4 bases, with 9 bases spanning the gap. CDR3 DNA sequence: TGTGCCAGCAGTTTTGGTGAGGCCTATGGCTACACCTTC. This translates into CASSFGEAYGYTF.

The V gene is TRBV5-1, the J gene TRBJ2-1; a possible D gene is TRBD1 (5 bases). This CDR3 has 16 residues. The germline V gene has CDR1 SGHRS and CDR2 YFSETQ. Trimming removed 0 bases at V and 3 bases at J, with 13 bases between. The CDR3 reads CASSLELRQGYNEQFF. CDR3 sequence (DNA): TGCGCCAGCAGCTTGGAACTAAGGCAGGGCTACAATGAGCAGTTCTTC.

The V and J genes are TRBV6-7 and TRBJ1-5; 11 bases map to TRBD1. TRBV6-7 is reported as an ORF; its role is uncertain. The CDR3 extends over 15 amino acids. V dropped 5 bases and J dropped 6; count of bases not matched to a gene: 6. CDR3 sequence: CASSPDRGHGQPQHF. The CDR3 DNA reads as TGTGCCAGCAGTCCGGACAGGGGGCACGGTCAGCCCCAGCATTTT.

The sample holds a few counts of this clone. The chain is built from TRBV2 and TRBJ1-6, with D hard to call. The CDR3 consists of 12 residues. Germline assignment: CDR1 SNHLY and CDR2 FYNNEI. Trimming removed 2 bases at V and 12 bases at J, with 8 bases between. The DNA of the CDR3 is TGTGCCAGCAGTGAAATGGAGGGACCCCTCCACTTT. As protein: CASSEMEGPLHF.

The chain combines TRBV25-1 with TRBJ2-1; tentatively, D is TRBD2 (6 bases). Trimming removed 11 bases from V and 10 bases from J, with 15 bases in between. The CDR3 is 11 amino acids. Germline V gene data show CDR1 as MGHDK and CDR2 as SYGVNS. The CDR3, as DNA: TGTGCCGGGGGGTTTGGAGGAGAGCAGTTCTTC. Encoded protein: CAGGFGGEQFF.

The rearrangement joins TRBV5-1 to TRBJ2-2; TRBD1 is a possible D gene (6 bases). The V gene lost 0 bases and the J gene lost 3 bases, with 9 bases spanning the gap. The CDR3 is 15 amino acids. Looked up from germline, CDR1 is SGHRS and CDR2 is YFSETQ. CDR3 nucleotides: TGCGCCAGCAGCTTGGACAGGGATGACACCGGGGAGCTGTTTTTT. Encoded protein: CASSLDRDDTGELFF.

The V and J genes are TRBV2 and TRBJ1-2; tentatively, D is TRBD1 (6 bases). Germline V lookup: CDR1 SNHLY, CDR2 FYNNEI. The CDR3 length is 15 residues. V lost 6 bases and J 0 bases, leaving 14 bases between the germline ends. Here the CDR3 reads CASSVQGLANYGYTF. CDR3 nucleotide sequence: TGTGCCAGCAGCGTCCAGGGGTTAGCTAACTATGGCTACACCTTC.

This rearrangement joins TRBV7-6 to TRBJ2-3; 12 bases map to TRBD2. The CDR3 has 17 amino acids. With 4 bases clipped from V and 3 bases from J, the junction kept 8 bases outside the gene matches. Germline V gives CDR1 SGHVS, CDR2 FNYEAQ. The CDR3 loop reads CASSSIPSGGATDTQYF. CDR3 nucleotides: TGTGCCAGCAGCTCCATACCTAGCGGGGGGGCAACAGATACGCAGTATTTT.

The chain joins TRBV2 to TRBJ2-3; D is possibly TRBD2 (6 bases). V gave up 6 bases and J gave up 0 bases, with 13 bases separating them. The CDR3 is 15 residues long. Germline values: CDR1 SNHLY, CDR2 FYNNEI. The CDR3 reads CASSPRLASTDTQYF. The CDR3 coding sequence is TGTGCCAGCAGCCCACGCCTAGCGAGCACAGATACGCAGTATTTT.

The rearrangement joins TRBV19 to TRBJ1-1; TRBD1 might be the D (6 bases). CDR1 is LNHDA and CDR2 is SQIVND in the germline V gene (reference sequence). The CDR3 sequence is 14 residues long. Trimming cost V 3 bases and J 4 bases, with 12 bases left between them. CDR3 amino acids: CASSIRGRGTEAFF. The DNA for the CDR3 is TGTGCCAGTAGTATCAGGGGTCGGGGCACTGAAGCTTTCTTT. The entire variable domain, with the rest obtained from reference TRBV19 and TRBJ1-1, is as follows: DGGITQSPKYLFRKEGQNVTLSCEQNLNHDAMYWYRQDPGQGLRLIYYSQIVNDFQKGDIAEGYSVSREKKESFPLTVTSAQKNPTAFYLCASSIRGRGTEAFFGQGTRLTVV.

This rearrangement joins TRBV6-2 or TRBV6-3 to TRBJ1-4; no reliable D call. Per germline, CDR1 MNHEY and CDR2 SVGEGT. Trimming pared 2 bases from V and 5 bases from J, leaving 12 bases between. This CDR3 comprises 15 residues. CDR3 amino acids: CASSYDGRGNEKLFF. CDR3 in DNA: TGTGCCAGCAGTTACGATGGACGGGGAAATGAAAAACTGTTTTTT.

The V gene is TRBV9, the J gene TRBJ1-4; TRBD1 is a possible D gene (6 bases). The CDR3 runs 17 residues. Per germline, CDR1 SGDLS and CDR2 YYNGEE. Trimming took 4 bases from V and 0 from J, leaving 16 bases between them. The CDR3 nucleotides are TGTGCCAGCAGCTCAGGGGTGGGACGGACAACTAATGAAAAACTGTTTTTT. This sequence encodes CASSSGVGRTTNEKLFF.